The entry below describes one TCR beta chain. Method: immunoSEQ multiplex PCR; TCRdb's copy keeps in-frame clones and lacks some. In the table there are more than 85,000 clones, 81% of which are singletons. The data are from a study of blood T cell repertoires in COVID-19. Study as a whole: Sites across the United States, Italy and Spain contributed samples from acute and convalescent COVID-19.

Trimming pared 2 bases from V and 8 bases from J, leaving 12 bases between. This CDR3 contains 13 residues. Germline lookup yields CDR1 SGHVS and CDR2 FNYEAQ. The chain is built from TRBV7-6 and TRBJ1-2, with no clear D. The sequence came from an elderly man with active or convalescent COVID-19. Sequenced sample: peripheral blood. The CDR3 DNA reads as TGTGCCAGCAGCTTACATAGCTTGAGCGGCTACACCTTC. Amino acids: CASSLHSLSGYTF.